This TCR beta chain is from a study of shared clonotypes between healthy human individuals. Sorted-subset replicate PCR reactions were performed with about 200 ng DNA, corresponding to roughly 30,000 T cell genomes. This table comes from immunoSEQ multiplex PCR, and its TCRdb copy is limited to in-frame clones, with some not included. The sample shows some 1 million clones, approximately 72% of them seen only once. Sequenced input: memory CD4+ T cells sorted from blood. The subset here: CD45RA-negative fraction. This sequence originates from a man between 18 and 29 years old in good health.

CDR3 bases: TGTGCCAGTAGTATTCTTGGAGGCGATGAGCAGTTCTTC. Translated: CASSILGGDEQFF. The chain couples TRBV19 to TRBJ2-1, with TRBD2 as a possible D gene (5 bases). The CDR3 loop spans 13 amino acids. Trimming removed 3 bases at V and 8 bases at J, with 11 bases between. Germline V gene lookup returns CDR1 LNHDA and CDR2 SQIVND (reference sequence).